Each of the 28 T cell receptor beta chains below was sequenced from the same sample in a study of early T cells in non-severe SARS-CoV-2 infection. TCRdb re-derived calls from the 5' RACE reads in MiXCR, one entry per CDR3 protein. The table records tens of thousands of distinct CDR3 sequences, less than 9.5% of them present only once. The sequencing here drew on whole blood, taken at baseline. All receptors come from an adult who was a healthcare worker with PCR-confirmed SARS-CoV-2 infection or an uninfected control (not recorded which).

This chain links TRBV12-3 or TRBV12-4 with TRBJ1-2; D is perhaps TRBD1 (6 bases). CDR3 length equals 14 residues. V lost 4 bases, J lost 4 bases, and 13 bases lay in between. The CDR3 reads CASSSGAVAYGYTF. Written as DNA, the CDR3 is TGTGCCAGCAGTTCGGGGGCGGTGGCCTATGGCTACACCTTC.

In this sample, this clonotype turned up many times. The chain couples TRBV30 to TRBJ2-1; maybe TRBD1 (6 bases). In germline, CDR1 is GTSNPN, CDR2 SVGIG (reference sequence). The CDR3 has 14 residues. V was shortened by 1 base and J by 6 bases, with 13 bases between the two germline ends. CDR3 nucleotide sequence: TGTGCCTGGAGTGCCACAGGGTCCCTCAATGAGCAGTTCTTC. As protein: CAWSATGSLNEQFF.

The chain is built from TRBV5-1 and TRBJ2-1, with D tentatively TRBD2 (6 bases). V lost 0 bases and J 2 bases, leaving 15 bases between the germline ends. Germline V gene sequence: CDR1 SGHRS, CDR2 YFSETQ. CDR3 length: 17 residues. This CDR3 reads CASSLAVGPGAYNEQFF. As DNA, the CDR3 is TGCGCCAGCAGCTTGGCCGTAGGACCGGGGGCCTACAATGAGCAGTTCTTC.

The J gene is TRBJ2-1, the V gene TRBV11-2, with 10 nucleotides matching TRBD1. V lost 0 bases to trimming and J lost 7 bases; unmatched junction nucleotides: 3. CDR3 length: 15 amino acids. Germline V gene lookup returns CDR1 SGHAT and CDR2 FQNNGV. This CDR3 is CASSLEGQGTNEQFF. The CDR3 nucleotides are TGTGCCAGCAGCTTAGAGGGACAGGGGACTAATGAGCAGTTCTTC.

This clonotype showed up just a few times. V is TRBV6-5 and J is TRBJ2-2; the D call may be TRBD1 or TRBD2 (5 bases each). Germline V gene lookup returns CDR1 MNHEY and CDR2 SVGAGI. The V and J ends lost 6 bases and 2 bases respectively, with 13 bases between them. The CDR3 runs to 15 residues. CDR3 nucleotides: TGTGCCAGCAGACCCGGGACCGATAACACCGGGGAGCTGTTTTTT. This codes for CASRPGTDNTGELFF.

V usage is TRBV5-4 and J usage is TRBJ1-2; 8 bases fit TRBD1. Per germline, CDR1 SGHNT and CDR2 YYREEE (reference sequence). V shed 4 bases, J shed 2 bases, and the junction held 13 bases outside the gene matches. The CDR3 loop spans 17 amino acids. CDR3 residues: CASSEGQDAEANYGYTF. The CDR3 DNA reads TGTGCCAGCAGCGAGGGACAGGACGCCGAGGCCAACTATGGCTACACCTTC.

The table lists this clonotype with many counts. The rearrangement uses TRBV6-2 or TRBV6-3 and TRBJ2-1, with D perhaps matching TRBD2 (5 bases). The CDR3 is 11 amino acids. The V gene's germline CDR1 is MNHEY and CDR2 SVGEGT. Trimming cost V 2 bases and J 10 bases, with 6 bases left between them. CDR3: CASSYGGEQFF. The CDR3 DNA reads as TGTGCCAGCAGTTACGGCGGGGAGCAGTTCTTC.

This clonotype has at least ten counts. V is TRBV10-3 and J is TRBJ2-6; 11 bases map to TRBD1. The CDR3 is 20 residues long. The V and J ends lost 6 bases and 6 bases, in that order; junction bases with no gene match: 19. The germline gives CDR1 ENHRY, CDR2 SYGVKD. CDR3 nucleotide sequence: TGTGCCATCAGGCCGGGACAGGGGGTTTCTAGTAGCTCGGAGGCCAACGTCCTGACTTTC. Translated, it gives CAIRPGQGVSSSSEANVLTF.

This clonotype appeared a few times. The rearrangement uses TRBV6-2 or TRBV6-3 and TRBJ1-1, with D perhaps TRBD1 (5 bases). The CDR3 is made up of 13 amino acids. V lost 8 bases and J 1 base, leaving 11 bases between the germline ends. Germline lookup yields CDR1 MNHEY and CDR2 SVGEGT. CDR3 residues: CASELTGNTEAFF. In DNA form, the CDR3 reads TGTGCCAGCGAACTAACAGGGAACACTGAAGCTTTCTTT.

V usage is TRBV12-3 or TRBV12-4 and J usage is TRBJ2-7; 8 bases fit TRBD2. Unmatched junction bases numbered 5, after V lost 6 bases and J lost 4 bases. This CDR3 comprises 13 residues. For the CDR3, the DNA is TGTGCCAGCAGGCCGGGACTAGGATACGAGCAGTACTTC. Translated: CASRPGLGYEQYF.

This clonotype was detected ten times or more. Germline is not matched at one junction end, which may reflect a read error. The chain recombines TRBV7-7 with TRBJ1-5; D not resolved. The V gene's germline CDR1 is SSHAT and CDR2 FNYEAQ (reference sequence). The CDR3 spans 13 residues. The CDR3 region has the DNA TGTGCTAGCAGCCACAGCATAACTCAGCCCCAGCATTTT. This encodes CASSHSITQPQHF.

This clonotype was seen a few times. The genes are TRBV20-1 and TRBJ2-1; 10 bases are a match to TRBD2. Per germline, CDR1 DFQATT and CDR2 SNEGSKA (reference sequence). The CDR3 is 17 residues long. V shed 3 bases, J shed 3 bases, and the junction held 11 bases outside the gene matches. CDR3 residues: CSARRTSGQSGYNEQFF. In DNA form, the CDR3 reads TGCAGTGCTAGGCGGACTAGCGGCCAGAGCGGCTACAATGAGCAGTTCTTC.

The table lists this clonotype with many counts. J is TRBJ1-2 and V is TRBV25-1; a possible D gene is TRBD1 (6 bases). CDR3 length: 12 amino acids. Germline V gene sequence: CDR1 MGHDK, CDR2 SYGVNS. With 4 bases removed from V and 8 bases from J, the gap between germline ends came to 11 bases. The chain's CDR3 is CASSGDRSGYTF. DNA of the CDR3: TGTGCCAGCAGTGGCGACAGGTCAGGCTACACCTTC.

The chain couples TRBV12-3 or TRBV12-4 to TRBJ1-6, with unresolved D. V was trimmed by 2 bases and J by 9 bases, leaving 17 bases between them. The CDR3 covers 16 residues. Written as DNA, the CDR3 is TGTGCCAGCAGTTTACGTCCGGACGGAAAAGGTTCACCCCTCCACTTT. Protein: CASSLRPDGKGSPLHF.

This clonotype has just a few counts. The J gene is TRBJ2-1, the V gene TRBV7-6; D is uncertain. V lost 2 bases to trimming and J lost 13 bases, with 18 bases between them. CDR3 length: 14 residues. From germline, CDR1 is SGHVS and CDR2 FNYEAQ. In DNA, the CDR3 is TGTGCCAGCAGCTTACCGAGCCCCACTGGATTTCAGTTCTTC. Translating it yields CASSLPSPTGFQFF.

This clonotype was seen a handful of times. This chain connects TRBV12-3 or TRBV12-4 to TRBJ2-3; no firm D call. This CDR3 comprises 15 residues. V lost 6 bases, J lost 3 bases, and 16 bases lay in between. This CDR3 reads CASRSSYLRTDTQYF. CDR3 sequence (DNA): TGTGCCAGCAGATCAAGCTACTTAAGAACAGATACGCAGTATTTT.

This clonotype was seen a handful of times. This sequence joins TRBV27 and TRBJ2-7; no reliable D call. The CDR3 is made up of 14 amino acids. Between the trimmed V and J ends, which lost 3 bases and 7 bases, there was a span of 16 bases. In germline, CDR1 is MNHEY, CDR2 SMNVEV (reference sequence). CDR3 sequence reads: CASSLSWTVSEQYF. The CDR3 region has the DNA TGTGCCAGCAGTTTGTCCTGGACCGTTTCAGAGCAGTACTTC.

This rearrangement joins TRBV5-1 to TRBJ2-5; D is possibly TRBD1 or TRBD2 (5 bases each). The germline CDR1 and CDR2 sequences are SGHRS and YFSETQ. Deletions cut 3 bases from V and 1 base from J, with 10 bases between. This CDR3 spans 14 amino acids. CDR3 sequence (DNA): TGCGCCAGCAGCTACAAGGGACCCCAAGAGACCCAGTACTTC. Translating it yields CASSYKGPQETQYF.

This clonotype was seen ten or more times. The J gene is TRBJ1-1, the V gene TRBV6-2 or TRBV6-3; D may be TRBD1 (6 bases). Trimming took 2 bases from V and 6 from J, leaving 7 bases between them. The CDR3 is 12 amino acids. Looked up from germline, CDR1 is MNHEY and CDR2 is SVGEGT. The CDR3 loop is CASSYGGPEAFF. The CDR3 nucleotides are TGTGCCAGCAGTTACGGGGGGCCTGAAGCTTTCTTT.

The table lists this clonotype with many counts. V and J are TRBV27 and TRBJ2-5; 8 nucleotides match TRBD2. V was clipped by 5 bases and J by 1 base; unmatched bases: 6. Per the germline V gene, CDR1 is MNHEY and CDR2 is SMNVEV (reference sequence). This CDR3 has 15 residues. The CDR3 loop is CASSPLTSGQETQYF. In DNA, the CDR3 is TGTGCCAGCAGTCCACTCACTAGCGGCCAAGAGACCCAGTACTTC.

The chain recombines TRBV11-1 with TRBJ2-7; TRBD1 is a possible D gene (5 bases). The CDR3 is 14 amino acids. With 1 base removed from V and 4 bases from J, the gap between germline ends came to 11 bases. Germline V lookup: CDR1 SGHAT, CDR2 FQDESV (reference sequence). CDR3 sequence (DNA): TGTGCCAGCAGCTTAGGTCGCAGGGCTTACGAGCAGTACTTC. This encodes CASSLGRRAYEQYF.

This clonotype has a handful of counts. The chain is built from TRBV6-5 and TRBJ2-1; 9 bases are shared with TRBD2. CDR3 length equals 16 residues. Germline CDR1 MNHEY, CDR2 SVGAGI. Losses at the gene ends were 0 bases for V and 8 bases for J; bases not matched to a gene: 8. The CDR3 DNA reads as TGTGCCAGCAGTTACTCGCGGGCTAGCGGGACCGATGAGCAGTTCTTC. It specifies CASSYSRASGTDEQFF.

In DNA form, the CDR3 reads TGTGCCAGCAGCCCGACAGAGATTTATGGCTACACCTTC. It specifies CASSPTEIYGYTF. The chain links TRBV11-2 to TRBJ1-2; D is perhaps TRBD1 (5 bases). Germline-derived CDR1 and CDR2 are SGHAT and FQNNGV. This CDR3 comprises 13 residues. Trimming shortened V by 5 bases and J by 5 bases, and 12 bases separated the two germline ends. Complete variable domain (other parts from reference TRBV11-2 and TRBJ1-2): EAGVAQSPRYKIIEKRQSVAFWCNPISGHATLYWYQQILGQGPKLLIQFQNNGVVDDSQLPKDRFSAERLKGVDSTLKIQPAKLEDSAVYLCASSPTEIYGYTFGSGTRLTVV.

CDR3 amino acids: CASSGTGFLNIQYF. The CDR3 DNA follows: TGTGCCAGCAGCGGGACAGGGTTTTTAAACATTCAGTACTTC. The chain is built from TRBV7-2 and TRBJ2-4; TRBD1 matches 9 bases. Germline V gene lookup returns CDR1 SGHTA and CDR2 FQGNSA. This CDR3 has 14 residues. J gave up 6 bases and V 5 bases, and 5 bases lay outside the gene matches.

This clonotype was seen many times. CDR3 amino acids: CASNLADEQFF. The CDR3 DNA is TGTGCCAGCAACCTGGCCGATGAGCAGTTCTTC. The rearrangement uses TRBV7-9 and TRBJ2-1; D unresolved. This CDR3 contains 11 residues. Trimming shortened V by 7 bases and J by 8 bases, and 9 bases separated the two germline ends. Per germline, CDR1 SEHNR and CDR2 FQNEAQ (reference sequence).

The rearrangement joins TRBV12-3 or TRBV12-4 to TRBJ2-4; 9 nucleotides line up with TRBD1. The CDR3 has 17 residues. With V trimmed by 5 bases and J by 1 base, 9 bases remained unmatched. The CDR3 is CASSGSDRGSAKNIQYF. As DNA, the CDR3 is TGTGCCAGCAGTGGGTCGGACAGGGGATCGGCCAAAAACATTCAGTACTTC.

This clonotype was seen a handful of times. The genes are TRBV27 and TRBJ2-2; tentatively, D is TRBD1 (5 bases). CDR3 length: 14 residues. Germline CDR1 is MNHEY and CDR2 is SMNVEV (reference sequence). Trimming pared 0 bases from V and 5 bases from J, leaving 7 bases between. DNA for the CDR3: TGTGCCAGCAGTTTATCGCAGGGTACCGGGGAGCTGTTTTTT. Its translation: CASSLSQGTGELFF.

The J gene is TRBJ2-6, the V gene TRBV19; no reliable D call. The CDR3 loop spans 13 amino acids. Germline V gene sequence: CDR1 LNHDA, CDR2 SQIVND (reference sequence). V lost 7 bases and J 0 bases, leaving 4 bases between the germline ends. This CDR3 reads CASTPSGANVLTF. In DNA, the CDR3 is TGTGCCAGTACCCCCTCTGGGGCCAACGTCCTGACTTTC.